The clone carrying this T cell receptor (beta chain) was found many times. The data stem from a study of molecular identifiers for immune sequencing clone quantification. TCRdb independently ran MiXCR on the PCR reads; one entry per CDR3 protein. The profile shows under 650,000 distinct CDR3 sequences, just under 20% of them singletons. This CDR3 is built from 15 residues. V dropped 6 bases and J dropped 1 base, with 16 bases sitting between them. CDR1 and CDR2 (germline): SEHNR, FQNEAQ (reference sequence). The sample was naive CD8+ T cells from blood, with Jurkat cell RNA spiked in. Regarding subset: FACS-sorted CD8+CD4-CCR7+CD45RA+ naive T cells. The receptor's source is a human donor in good health. Some libraries in this study had Jurkat cell RNA spiked in. The chain uses TRBV7-9 and TRBJ2-7; D is possibly TRBD2 (6 bases). CDR3 DNA: TGTGCCAGCAGACAGACGGGACTGGGATCCTACGAGCAGTACTTC. It translates to CASRQTGLGSYEQYF.